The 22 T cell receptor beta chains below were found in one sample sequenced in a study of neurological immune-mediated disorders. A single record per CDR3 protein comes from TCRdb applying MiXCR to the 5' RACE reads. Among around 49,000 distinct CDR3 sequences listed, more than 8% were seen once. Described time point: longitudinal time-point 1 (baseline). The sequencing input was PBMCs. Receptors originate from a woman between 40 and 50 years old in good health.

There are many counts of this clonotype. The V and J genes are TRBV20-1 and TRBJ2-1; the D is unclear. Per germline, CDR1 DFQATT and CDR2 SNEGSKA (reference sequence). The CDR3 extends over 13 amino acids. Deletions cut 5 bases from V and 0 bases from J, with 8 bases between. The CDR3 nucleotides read TGCAGTGCTTGGCCTAGCTCCTACAATGAGCAGTTCTTC. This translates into CSAWPSSYNEQFF.

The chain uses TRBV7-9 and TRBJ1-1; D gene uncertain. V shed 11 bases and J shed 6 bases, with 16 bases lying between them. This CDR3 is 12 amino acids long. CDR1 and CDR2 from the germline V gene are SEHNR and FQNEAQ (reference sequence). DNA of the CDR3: TGTGCCGGCGATAAGGGTCCGGCTGAAGCTTTCTTT. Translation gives CAGDKGPAEAFF.

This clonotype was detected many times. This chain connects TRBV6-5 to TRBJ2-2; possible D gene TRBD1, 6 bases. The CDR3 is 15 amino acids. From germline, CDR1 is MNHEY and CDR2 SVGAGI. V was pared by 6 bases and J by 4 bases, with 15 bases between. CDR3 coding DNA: TGTGCCAGCAGCTACGGGACACTGACCACCGGGGAGCTGTTTTTT. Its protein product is CASSYGTLTTGELFF.

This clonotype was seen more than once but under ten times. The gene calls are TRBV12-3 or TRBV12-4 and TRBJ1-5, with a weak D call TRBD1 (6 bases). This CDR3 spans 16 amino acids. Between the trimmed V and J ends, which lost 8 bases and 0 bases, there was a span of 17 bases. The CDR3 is CASHGAGDYSNQPQHF. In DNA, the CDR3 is TGTGCCAGCCATGGGGCAGGGGACTATAGCAATCAGCCCCAGCATTTT.

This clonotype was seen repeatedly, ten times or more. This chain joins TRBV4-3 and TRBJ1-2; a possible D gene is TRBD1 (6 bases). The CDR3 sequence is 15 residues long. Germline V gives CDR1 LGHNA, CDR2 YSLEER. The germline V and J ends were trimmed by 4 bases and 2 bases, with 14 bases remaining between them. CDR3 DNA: TGCGCCAGCAGCCCCTTCAGGGGAGGGAACTATGGCTACACCTTC. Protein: CASSPFRGGNYGYTF.

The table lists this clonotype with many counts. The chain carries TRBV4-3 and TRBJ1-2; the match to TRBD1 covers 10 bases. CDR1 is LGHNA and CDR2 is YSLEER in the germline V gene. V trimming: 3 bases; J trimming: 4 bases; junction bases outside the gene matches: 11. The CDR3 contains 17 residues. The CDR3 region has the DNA TGCGCCAGCAGCCAGGCCTCTTTGACAGGGGGCATCTATGGCTACACCTTC. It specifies CASSQASLTGGIYGYTF.

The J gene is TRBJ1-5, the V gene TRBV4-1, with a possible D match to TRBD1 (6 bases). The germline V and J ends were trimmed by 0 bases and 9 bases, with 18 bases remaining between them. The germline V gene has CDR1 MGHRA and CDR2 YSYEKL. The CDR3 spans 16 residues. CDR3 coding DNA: TGCGCCAGCAGCCAAGATCTAGCACAGGGAAGAGGGCCCCAGCATTTT. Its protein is CASSQDLAQGRGPQHF.

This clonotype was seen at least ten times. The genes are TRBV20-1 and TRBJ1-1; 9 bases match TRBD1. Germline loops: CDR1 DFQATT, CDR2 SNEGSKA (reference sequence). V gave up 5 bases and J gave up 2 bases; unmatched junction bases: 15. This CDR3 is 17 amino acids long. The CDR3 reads CSAPDRGAPRVNTEAFF. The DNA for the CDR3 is TGCAGTGCTCCAGACAGGGGGGCCCCGCGGGTCAACACTGAAGCTTTCTTT.

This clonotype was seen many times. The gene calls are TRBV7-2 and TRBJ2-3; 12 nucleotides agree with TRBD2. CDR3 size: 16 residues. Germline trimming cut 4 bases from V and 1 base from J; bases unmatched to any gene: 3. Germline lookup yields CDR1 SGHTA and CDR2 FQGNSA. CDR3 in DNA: TGTGCCAGCAGCTCGGGACTAGCGGGCGGCACAGATACGCAGTATTTT. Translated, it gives CASSSGLAGGTDTQYF.

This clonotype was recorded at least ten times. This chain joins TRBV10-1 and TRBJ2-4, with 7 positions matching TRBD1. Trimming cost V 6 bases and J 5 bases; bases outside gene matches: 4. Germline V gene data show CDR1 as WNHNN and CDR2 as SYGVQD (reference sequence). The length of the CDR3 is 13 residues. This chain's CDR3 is CASSAGQENIQYF. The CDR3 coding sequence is TGCGCCAGCAGCGCTGGACAGGAAAACATTCAGTACTTC.

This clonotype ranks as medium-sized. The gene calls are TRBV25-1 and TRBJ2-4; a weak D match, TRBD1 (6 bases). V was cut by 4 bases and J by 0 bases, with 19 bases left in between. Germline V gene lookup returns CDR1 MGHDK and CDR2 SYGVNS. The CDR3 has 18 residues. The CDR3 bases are TGTGCCAGCAGTGTTGGACAGACAATTGCGGGAGCCAAAAACATTCAGTACTTC. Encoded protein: CASSVGQTIAGAKNIQYF.

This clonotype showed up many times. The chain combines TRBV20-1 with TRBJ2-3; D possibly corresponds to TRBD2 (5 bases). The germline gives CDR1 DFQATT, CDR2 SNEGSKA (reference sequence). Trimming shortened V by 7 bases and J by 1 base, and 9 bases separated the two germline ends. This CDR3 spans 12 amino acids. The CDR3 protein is CSVPGGTDTQYF. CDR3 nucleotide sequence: TGCAGTGTACCCGGGGGCACAGATACGCAGTATTTT.

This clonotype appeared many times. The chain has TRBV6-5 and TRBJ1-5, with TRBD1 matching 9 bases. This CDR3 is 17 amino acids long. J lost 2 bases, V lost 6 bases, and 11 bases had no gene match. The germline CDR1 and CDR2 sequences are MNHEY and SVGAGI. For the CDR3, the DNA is TGTGCCAGCAGGCACACAGGGGGCATAGAACGCAATCAGCCCCAGCATTTT. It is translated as CASRHTGGIERNQPQHF.

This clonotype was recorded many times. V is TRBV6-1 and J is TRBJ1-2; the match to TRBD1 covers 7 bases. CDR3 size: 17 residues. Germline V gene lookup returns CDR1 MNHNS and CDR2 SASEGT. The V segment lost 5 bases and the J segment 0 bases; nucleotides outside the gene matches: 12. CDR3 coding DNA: TGTGCCAGCAGTACCAGACAGGGTTTTTTAGCTAACTATGGCTACACCTTC. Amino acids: CASSTRQGFLANYGYTF.

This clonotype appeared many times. The CDR3 nucleotides are TGCAGTGCTGAAACGGGACTAGCGGGAGGTTTTTACGAGCAGTACTTC. Its protein is CSAETGLAGGFYEQYF. The rearrangement uses TRBV20-1 and TRBJ2-7, with 15 nucleotides matching TRBD2. Looked up from germline, CDR1 is DFQATT and CDR2 is SNEGSKA (reference sequence). V was pared by 5 bases and J by 4 bases, with 9 bases of the junction left unmatched. The CDR3 sequence is 16 residues long.

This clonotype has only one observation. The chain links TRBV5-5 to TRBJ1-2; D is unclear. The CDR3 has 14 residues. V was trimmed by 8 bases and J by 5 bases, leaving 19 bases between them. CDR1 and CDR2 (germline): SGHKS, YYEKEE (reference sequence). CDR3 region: CASSPSTVKYGYTF. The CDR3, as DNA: TGTGCCAGTAGCCCTTCCACGGTGAAATATGGCTACACCTTC.

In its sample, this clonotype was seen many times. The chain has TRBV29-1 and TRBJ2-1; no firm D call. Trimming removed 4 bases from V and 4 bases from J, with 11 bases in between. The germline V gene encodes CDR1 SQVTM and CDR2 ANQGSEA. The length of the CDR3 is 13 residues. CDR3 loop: CSVARALYNEQFF. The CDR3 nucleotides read TGCAGCGTTGCCCGGGCGCTGTACAATGAGCAGTTCTTC.

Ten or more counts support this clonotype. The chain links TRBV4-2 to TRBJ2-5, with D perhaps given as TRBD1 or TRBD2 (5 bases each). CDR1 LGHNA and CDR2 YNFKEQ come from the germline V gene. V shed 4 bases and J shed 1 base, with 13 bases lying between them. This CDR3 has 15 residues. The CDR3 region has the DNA TGTGCCAGCAGCCCACGGACGGGGCCCCAAGAGACCCAGTACTTC. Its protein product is CASSPRTGPQETQYF.

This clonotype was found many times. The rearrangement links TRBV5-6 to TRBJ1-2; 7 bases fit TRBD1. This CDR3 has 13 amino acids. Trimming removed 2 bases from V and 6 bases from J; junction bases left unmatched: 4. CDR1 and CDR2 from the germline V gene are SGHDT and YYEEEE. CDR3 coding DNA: TGTGCCAGCAGCTTAGCCAGGGGGGATGGCTACACCTTC. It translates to CASSLARGDGYTF.

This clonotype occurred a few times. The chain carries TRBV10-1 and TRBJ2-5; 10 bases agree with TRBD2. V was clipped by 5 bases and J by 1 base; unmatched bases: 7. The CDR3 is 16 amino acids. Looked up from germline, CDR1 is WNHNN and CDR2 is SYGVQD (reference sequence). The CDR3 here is CASSLGLAEGQETQYF. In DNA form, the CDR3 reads TGCGCCAGCAGTTTAGGACTAGCGGAGGGCCAAGAGACCCAGTACTTC.

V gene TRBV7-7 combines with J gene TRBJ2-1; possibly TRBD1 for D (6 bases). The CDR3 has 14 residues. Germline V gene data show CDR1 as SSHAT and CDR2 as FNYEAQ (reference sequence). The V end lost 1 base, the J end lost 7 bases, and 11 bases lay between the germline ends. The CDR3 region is CASSLDRVRNEQFF. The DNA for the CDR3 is TGTGCCAGCAGCTTAGACAGGGTCAGGAATGAGCAGTTCTTC.

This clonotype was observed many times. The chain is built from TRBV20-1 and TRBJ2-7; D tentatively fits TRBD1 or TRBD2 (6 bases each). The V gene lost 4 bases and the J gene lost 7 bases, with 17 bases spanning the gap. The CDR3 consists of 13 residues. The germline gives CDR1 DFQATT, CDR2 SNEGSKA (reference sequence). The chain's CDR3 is CSANDRLGGEQYF. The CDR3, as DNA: TGCAGTGCTAACGACAGGCTAGGGGGGGAGCAGTACTTC.